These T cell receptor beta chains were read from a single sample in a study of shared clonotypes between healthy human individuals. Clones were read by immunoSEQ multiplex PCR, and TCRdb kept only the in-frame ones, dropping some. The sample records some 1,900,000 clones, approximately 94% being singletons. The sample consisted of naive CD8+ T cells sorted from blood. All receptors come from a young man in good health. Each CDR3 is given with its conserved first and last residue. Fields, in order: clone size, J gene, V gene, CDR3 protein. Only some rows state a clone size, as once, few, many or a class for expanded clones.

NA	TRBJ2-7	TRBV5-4	CASSSGFVDEQYF
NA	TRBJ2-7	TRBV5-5	CASSPRPETYIYEQYF
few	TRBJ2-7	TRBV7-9	CASSLVSSYEQYF
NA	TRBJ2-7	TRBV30	CAWSPLDSYEQYF
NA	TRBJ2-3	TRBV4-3	CASSQVAGLARPDTQYF
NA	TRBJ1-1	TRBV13	CASSSRGVNTEAFF
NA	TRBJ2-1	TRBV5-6	CASSQIGTGGTYNEQFF
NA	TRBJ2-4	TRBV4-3	CASSQDDGLAKNIQYF
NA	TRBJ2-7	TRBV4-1	CASSQDLPQGSSYEQYF
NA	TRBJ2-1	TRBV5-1	CASSLVGSGVYNEQFF
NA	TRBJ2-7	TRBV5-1	CASSLGAGEVYEQYF
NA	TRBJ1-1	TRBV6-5	CASSYSLSQNTEAFF
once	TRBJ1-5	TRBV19	CASNGGTGVPNQPQHF
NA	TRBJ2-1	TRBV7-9	CASSLGAGEQFF
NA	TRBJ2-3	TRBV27	CASSHTQGTDTQYF
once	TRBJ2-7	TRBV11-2	CASSFPPSYEQYF
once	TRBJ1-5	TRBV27	CASRAGFGQPQHF
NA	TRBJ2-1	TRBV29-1	CSVEPRTAPGRRGYNEQFF
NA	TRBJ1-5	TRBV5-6	CASSFSTGVGNQPQHF
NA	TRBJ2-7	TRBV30	CAWGRGFYEQYF
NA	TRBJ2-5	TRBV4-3	CASSQGVGQGAGETQYF
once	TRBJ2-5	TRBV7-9	CASSLGDGWEQETQYF
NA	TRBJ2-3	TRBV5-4	CASSGGLAGGPGDTQYF
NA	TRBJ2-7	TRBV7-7	CASSPLTGTGPYEQYF
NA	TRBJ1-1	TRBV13	CASSLSRGGAEAFF
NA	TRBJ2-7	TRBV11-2	CASSPGQGDTYEQYF
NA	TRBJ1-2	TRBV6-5	CASSYSWEGPGYTF
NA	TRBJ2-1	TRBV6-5	CASSLDSSSYNEQFF
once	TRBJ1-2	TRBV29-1	CSVEHLNYGYTF
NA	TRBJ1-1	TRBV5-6	CASSGGIGVPEAFF
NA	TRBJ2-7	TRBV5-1	CASSPEGTGAYEQYF
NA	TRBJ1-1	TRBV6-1	CASSEAPPGNTEAFF
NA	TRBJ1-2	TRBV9	CASSADPRDYGYTF
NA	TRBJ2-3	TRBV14	CASSQPQGAMGTDTQYF
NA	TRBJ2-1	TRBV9	CASSVEAGVGGYNEQFF
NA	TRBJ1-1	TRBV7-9	CASSWGAGMNTEAFF
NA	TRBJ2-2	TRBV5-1	CASSLATRTGNTGELFF
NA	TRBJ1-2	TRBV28	CASSLSPGGSYGYTF
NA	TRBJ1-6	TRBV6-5	CASSYSYGPNSPLHF
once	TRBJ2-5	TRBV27	CASSFGGAGETQYF
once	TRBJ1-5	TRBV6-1	CASSEVARPQHF
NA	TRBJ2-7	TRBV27	CASSLYGGEGYEQYF
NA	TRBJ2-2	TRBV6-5	CASSYSADPGELFF
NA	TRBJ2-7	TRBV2	CASSELGTGPHEQYF
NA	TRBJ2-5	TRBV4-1	CASSQLAGGPETQYF
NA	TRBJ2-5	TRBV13	CASSSLSAGVEETQYF
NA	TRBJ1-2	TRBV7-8	CASSLDSLYGYTF
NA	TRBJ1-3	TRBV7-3	CASSLDGSGNTIYF
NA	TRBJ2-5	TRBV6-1	CASSEFRPGKETQYF
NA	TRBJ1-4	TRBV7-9	CATGQGAEKLFF
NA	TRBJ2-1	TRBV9	CASSKPGTDIYNEQFF